Listed here are 6 T cell receptor beta chains from one sample, sequenced in a study of spatial heterogeneity in lung cancer. TCRdb called the 5' RACE reads again in MiXCR, with one record for every CDR3 protein. In the table there are about 15,000 distinct CDR3 sequences, over 9.5% of which are singletons. Time point denoted: sample taken at primary tumor resection. The input material, whole RNA from tumor, nontumor lung or frozen PBMC, was sequenced unsorted. The sequencing used PBMCs, collected at surgery. The receptor set was obtained from a male donor with early-stage non-small cell lung cancer.

This clonotype was counted many times. V gene TRBV12-3 or TRBV12-4 combines with J gene TRBJ2-5, with 9 bases identical to TRBD2. The CDR3 is 13 residues long. V shed 9 bases, J shed 4 bases, and the junction held 6 bases outside the gene matches. The CDR3 loop is CASLTSGPETQYF. CDR3 sequence (DNA): TGTGCCAGTTTGACTAGCGGCCCAGAGACCCAGTACTTC.

The chain links TRBV9 to TRBJ2-4; 8 bases are shared with TRBD2. This CDR3 comprises 15 residues. V was clipped by 4 bases and J by 9 bases; unmatched bases: 12. Germline CDR1 is SGDLS and CDR2 is YYNGEE. The CDR3 reads CASSFDGRAGIIQYF. The CDR3 coding sequence is TGTGCCAGCAGCTTCGACGGGAGGGCCGGCATCATTCAGTACTTC.

This clonotype is medium-sized by share. CDR3 loop: CASRVRPPNTGELFF. DNA of the CDR3: TGTGCCAGCAGAGTCCGGCCTCCGAACACCGGGGAGCTGTTTTTT. V gene TRBV27 combines with J gene TRBJ2-2; D is undetermined. The CDR3 length is 15 residues. Trimming cost V 6 bases and J 0 bases, with 11 bases left between them. Germline lookup yields CDR1 MNHEY and CDR2 SMNVEV (reference sequence).

Ten or more counts support this clonotype. The chain carries TRBV15 and TRBJ2-4; D not certain. The germline V gene encodes CDR1 LNHNV and CDR2 YYDKDF (reference sequence). The V and J ends lost 3 bases and 9 bases respectively, with 9 bases between them. This CDR3 is 12 amino acids long. CDR3 residues: CATSSGRTIQYF. In DNA, the CDR3 is TGTGCCACCAGCAGTGGTAGGACCATTCAGTACTTC.

The chain couples TRBV6-1 to TRBJ2-3; unclear D gene. This CDR3 has 14 residues. The V end was cut by 6 bases, the J end by 0 bases, with 10 bases between. CDR1 and CDR2 from the germline V gene are MNHNS and SASEGT. The chain's CDR3 is CASRHGYSTDTQYF. For the CDR3, the DNA is TGTGCCAGCAGGCATGGGTACAGCACAGATACGCAGTATTTT.

Many counts were recorded for this clonotype. The CDR3 is CASSSPRKANYGYTF. For the CDR3, the DNA is TGTGCCAGCAGTTCCCCGAGAAAAGCTAACTATGGCTACACCTTC. V and J are TRBV28 and TRBJ1-2; D uncertain. Germline values: CDR1 MDHEN, CDR2 SYDVKM. The V gene lost 4 bases and the J gene lost 0 bases, with 12 bases spanning the gap. There are 15 residues in the CDR3.